These 31 T cell receptor beta chains came from one sample sequenced in a study of blood T cell repertoires in COVID-19 (dated by TCRdb to the early 2020s). The library came from the immunoSEQ multiplex PCR assay. Here the immuneACCESS table is served through TCRdb, limited to in-frame sequences with V and J called. Missing clones are a known gap in these copies; in checked studies unresolved V genes cover under half, and the rest lacks a known reason. For this sample there are approximately 220,000 clones; 65% to 85% appear just once. The leading ten clones occupy 3% to 3.5% of the sample. The sample taken for sequencing was peripheral blood. The source is a woman aged 25-40 years who had recovered from COVID-19.

The chain recombines TRBV2 with TRBJ1-2; D remains ambiguous. Trimming cost V 2 bases and J 1 base, with 11 bases left between them. Germline V gene lookup returns CDR1 SNHLY and CDR2 FYNNEI. The CDR3 loop spans 15 amino acids. The CDR3 DNA follows: TGTGCCAGCAGTGAAACCCCTACCTTTAACTATGGCTACACCTTC. This encodes CASSETPTFNYGYTF.

The rearrangement links TRBV6-5 to TRBJ1-5; D gene ambiguous. Looked up from germline, CDR1 is MNHEY and CDR2 is SVGAGI. V dropped 7 bases and J dropped 0 bases, with 13 bases sitting between them. The CDR3 runs 15 residues. The CDR3 DNA reads as TGTGCCAGCATAGAGGCGGGGAATAGCAATCAGCCCCAGCATTTT. This gives the protein CASIEAGNSNQPQHF.

This clone occurred a few times. The chain joins TRBV27 to TRBJ1-5, with 11 bases identical to TRBD1. After removal of 5 bases from V and 11 bases from J, the junction contained 8 bases not matched to a gene. This CDR3 spans 14 amino acids. Germline lookup yields CDR1 MNHEY and CDR2 SMNVEV (reference sequence). The CDR3 DNA reads as TGTGCCAGCAGTGGATCGAGGGACAGGGGGACCCAGCATTTT. Its translation is CASSGSRDRGTQHF.

With respect to this clone: A clone one base away is much larger, so this may be a read error. The chain has TRBV30 and TRBJ2-1; 14 nucleotides match TRBD2. Germline V gene lookup returns CDR1 GTSNPN and CDR2 SVGIG (reference sequence). CDR3 length: 15 amino acids. This chain's CDR3 is CVWSEPGLAGVKQFF. The CDR3 DNA reads as TGTGTCTGGAGCGAACCGGGACTAGCGGGAGTGAAACAGTTCTTC. The full variable domain, with the rest looked up from reference TRBV30 and TRBJ2-1, is SQTIHQWPATLVQPVGSPLSLECTVEGTSNPNLYWYRQAAGRGLQLLFYSVGIGQISSEVPQNLSASRPQDRQFILSSKKLLLSDSGFYLCVWSEPGLAGVKQFFGPGTRLTVL.

The V call is TRBV15, the J call TRBJ1-2, with 7 bases fitting TRBD1. CDR1 is LNHNV, CDR2 YYDKDF, per germline (reference sequence). CDR3 length: 14 amino acids. The trim removed 5 bases at V and 6 bases at J, leaving 9 bases unmatched. Here the CDR3 reads CATSRDRGGDGYTF. As DNA, the CDR3 is TGTGCCACCAGCCGGGACAGAGGGGGTGATGGCTACACCTTC.

The rearrangement joins TRBV7-9 to TRBJ2-1; 15 bases map to TRBD2. CDR1 and CDR2 from the germline V gene are SEHNR and FQNEAQ (reference sequence). The CDR3 extends over 19 amino acids. V lost 5 bases, J lost 2 bases, and 10 bases stayed unmatched. CDR3 loop: CASSPPRTSGRAPYNEQFF. In nucleotides, the CDR3 is TGTGCCAGCAGCCCGCCGCGGACTAGCGGGAGGGCTCCCTACAATGAGCAGTTCTTC.

The chain carries TRBV4-1 and TRBJ2-7; TRBD2 is a possible D gene (7 bases). The V gene's germline CDR1 is MGHRA and CDR2 YSYEKL. Trimming removed 2 bases from V and 3 bases from J, with 17 bases in between. This CDR3 spans 16 amino acids. This chain's CDR3 is CASSQNRGDTRYEQYF. In nucleotides, the CDR3 is TGCGCCAGCAGCCAAAACCGGGGGGACACGCGCTACGAGCAGTACTTC.

J is TRBJ2-3 and V is TRBV5-6; 8 positions match TRBD1. The ends lost 2 bases at V and 3 bases at J; junction bases unmatched: 5. The germline CDR1 and CDR2 sequences are SGHDT and YYEEEE. The CDR3 sequence is 15 residues long. CDR3 sequence: CASSFSGGPTDTQYF. The CDR3 DNA reads as TGTGCCAGCAGCTTCTCAGGGGGCCCGACAGATACGCAGTATTTT.

On this clone: This may come from a read error, since a much larger clone is one base off. The chain couples TRBV14 to TRBJ2-7, with TRBD1 matching over 8 bases. The CDR3 totals 13 residues. With V trimmed by 4 bases and J by 2 bases, 1 base remained unmatched. Germline V lookup: CDR1 SGHDN, CDR2 FVKESK. The CDR3 spells CASSRQGTYEQYF. CDR3 coding DNA: TGTGCCAGCAGCCGACAGGGGACCTACGAGCAGTACTTC.

This chain joins TRBV11-2 and TRBJ2-1, with TRBD2 identical over 9 bases. The germline V gene has CDR1 SGHAT and CDR2 FQNNGV. With V trimmed by 4 bases and J by 8 bases, 15 bases remained unmatched. The CDR3 extends over 17 amino acids. This CDR3 reads CASSSPPLLAGGDEQFF. In DNA, the CDR3 is TGTGCCAGCAGCTCGCCCCCTTTATTGGCGGGAGGGGATGAGCAGTTCTTC.

This clone was seen a few times. V is TRBV19 and J is TRBJ2-7, with D possibly TRBD1 on 6 matching bases. Trimming removed 4 bases at V and 2 bases at J, with 6 bases between. The CDR3 consists of 12 residues. Germline V lookup: CDR1 LNHDA, CDR2 SQIVND (reference sequence). CDR3 nucleotides: TGTGCCAGTAGTAACAGGGCCTACGAGCAGTACTTC. Translating it yields CASSNRAYEQYF.

Comment on this clone: At one end, the junction sequence differs from germline, possibly due to a read error. The chain joins TRBV27 to TRBJ2-2; either TRBD1 or TRBD2 may fit D (6 bases each). The CDR3 extends over 13 amino acids. CDR1 is MNHEY, CDR2 SMNVEV, per germline (reference sequence). CDR3 sequence: CASRGGGSGELFF. CDR3 bases: TGTGCTAGCAGGGGAGGAGGATCCGGGGAGCTGTTTTTT.

The chain combines TRBV13 with TRBJ1-3, with 11 bases that match TRBD1. CDR3 length equals 15 residues. The V segment lost 0 bases and the J segment 8 bases; nucleotides outside the gene matches: 3. The germline gives CDR1 PRHDT, CDR2 FYEKMQ (reference sequence). The chain's CDR3 is CASSLGGQGADTIYF. The DNA of the CDR3 is TGTGCCAGCAGCTTAGGTGGACAGGGGGCAGACACCATATATTTT.

The chain joins TRBV29-1 to TRBJ1-2, with 10 nucleotides matching TRBD1. Germline CDR1 SQVTM, CDR2 ANQGSEA. Germline trimming cut 1 base from V and 8 bases from J; bases unmatched to any gene: 1. The CDR3 runs 12 residues. The CDR3 region has the DNA TGCAGCGTTGAAGGGACAGGGGGGGGCTACACCTTC. It codes for CSVEGTGGGYTF.

The V call is TRBV2, the J call TRBJ2-7; TRBD2 is a possible D gene (6 bases). CDR3 length: 14 amino acids. Trimming pared 8 bases from V and 0 bases from J, leaving 14 bases between. Germline CDR1 is SNHLY and CDR2 is FYNNEI. As DNA, the CDR3 is TGTGCCAGCCTCTTCTGGGACTCCTCCTACGAGCAGTACTTC. This gives the protein CASLFWDSSYEQYF.

The V call is TRBV18, the J call TRBJ1-2; D might be TRBD1 (6 bases). The CDR3 consists of 16 residues. Germline V gene lookup returns CDR1 KGHSH and CDR2 LQKENI. The ends were cut back, 2 bases at V and 8 bases at J, with 21 bases in the middle. The CDR3 is CASSPNRDAPGRGYTF. The CDR3 DNA sequence: TGTGCCAGCTCACCAAACAGGGACGCCCCGGGGAGAGGCTACACCTTC.

The chain uses TRBV25-1 and TRBJ2-1; TRBD2 is a possible D gene (7 bases). There are 16 residues in the CDR3. Germline CDR1 and CDR2: MGHDK and SYGVNS. Trimming removed 0 bases at V and 2 bases at J, with 11 bases between. For the CDR3, the DNA is TGTGCCAGCAGTGAATATATCGGGGGGCCCTACAATGAGCAGTTCTTC. Its translation is CASSEYIGGPYNEQFF.

The chain joins TRBV7-3 to TRBJ2-1; 8 bases match TRBD2. CDR3 length: 15 residues. Per germline, CDR1 SGHTA and CDR2 FQGTGA. V shed 2 bases, J shed 6 bases, and the junction held 6 bases outside the gene matches. This CDR3 reads CASSLAGGGSNEQFF. In nucleotides, the CDR3 is TGTGCCAGCAGCTTAGCGGGAGGAGGTTCCAATGAGCAGTTCTTC.

J is TRBJ2-7 and V is TRBV28; 7 nucleotides match TRBD2. The CDR3 runs to 15 residues. After removal of 7 bases from V and 3 bases from J, the junction contained 12 bases not matched to a gene. Germline CDR1 and CDR2: MDHEN and SYDVKM. The CDR3 is CASTPGAGARYEQYF. In DNA, the CDR3 is TGTGCCAGCACTCCTGGGGCGGGAGCCCGCTACGAGCAGTACTTC.

The chain uses TRBV27 and TRBJ1-3; D gene unclear. The germline V and J ends were trimmed by 4 bases and 3 bases, with 10 bases remaining between them. CDR1 is MNHEY, CDR2 SMNVEV, per germline (reference sequence). This CDR3 spans 14 amino acids. The CDR3 sequence: CASSYGVGGNTIYF. In nucleotides, the CDR3 is TGTGCCAGCAGTTACGGGGTCGGTGGAAACACCATATATTTT.

The chain joins TRBV5-1 to TRBJ1-5, with a tentative D call TRBD1 (6 bases). The CDR3 covers 13 residues. Germline loops: CDR1 SGHRS, CDR2 YFSETQ. The germline V and J ends were trimmed by 4 bases and 6 bases, with 11 bases remaining between them. This CDR3 reads CASSQGSSQPQHF. CDR3 sequence (DNA): TGCGCCAGCAGCCAGGGGAGTAGTCAGCCCCAGCATTTT.

The rearrangement uses TRBV7-2 and TRBJ2-2; tentative D call: TRBD2 (5 bases). This CDR3 comprises 13 residues. Trimming pared 4 bases from V and 4 bases from J, leaving 7 bases between. Germline V gives CDR1 SGHTA, CDR2 FQGNSA. For the CDR3, the DNA is TGTGCCAGCAGCTGGAGGCTCACCGGGGAGCTGTTTTTT. Its translation is CASSWRLTGELFF.

A few counts support this clone. V is TRBV9 and J is TRBJ2-5; D ambiguous. CDR3 length equals 14 residues. The germline V and J ends were trimmed by 0 bases and 1 base, with 7 bases remaining between them. Per germline, CDR1 SGDLS and CDR2 YYNGEE. The CDR3 sequence is CASSVAAVQETQYF. The CDR3 coding sequence is TGTGCCAGCAGCGTAGCCGCGGTCCAAGAGACCCAGTACTTC. The full variable domain, its missing parts supplied by reference TRBV9 and TRBJ2-5, is DSGVTQTPKHLITATGQRVTLRCSPRSGDLSVYWYQQSLDQGLQFLIQYYNGEERAKGNILERFSAQQFPDLHSELNLSSLELGDSALYFCASSVAAVQETQYFGPGTRLLVL.

The chain carries TRBV25-1 and TRBJ2-6; maybe TRBD2 (5 bases). V was clipped by 1 base and J by 2 bases, with 15 bases between them. This CDR3 comprises 18 residues. The germline V gene encodes CDR1 MGHDK and CDR2 SYGVNS. CDR3 amino acids: CASSELGRGPTGANVLTF. The CDR3 DNA follows: TGTGCCAGCAGTGAATTAGGCAGAGGGCCCACTGGGGCCAACGTCCTGACTTTC.

The rearrangement links TRBV6-5 to TRBJ1-1, with D possibly being TRBD1 (5 bases). V was pared by 8 bases and J by 6 bases, with 13 bases between. Germline lookup yields CDR1 MNHEY and CDR2 SVGAGI. CDR3 length: 12 amino acids. CDR3: CASSQGRAEAFF. The DNA of the CDR3 is TGTGCCAGCTCCCAGGGAAGAGCTGAAGCTTTCTTT.

J is TRBJ2-5 and V is TRBV18; 9 nucleotides agree with TRBD1. Germline V gene data show CDR1 as KGHSH and CDR2 as LQKENI. V was pared by 3 bases and J by 4 bases, with 12 bases of the junction left unmatched. The CDR3 is 17 residues long. CDR3 coding DNA: TGTGCCAGCTCACCGTACTGGACAGGGGAAGTGGGAGAGACCCAGTACTTC. This translates into CASSPYWTGEVGETQYF.

The genes are TRBV30 and TRBJ1-3; TRBD1 is a possible D gene (6 bases). V was shortened by 4 bases and J by 3 bases, with 7 bases between the two germline ends. CDR1 and CDR2 from the germline V gene are GTSNPN and SVGIG (reference sequence). The CDR3 has 12 residues. Here the CDR3 reads CAWTGDGNTIYF. CDR3 DNA sequence: TGTGCCTGGACAGGGGATGGAAACACCATATATTTT.

The chain uses TRBV2 and TRBJ2-1, with 8 bases identical to TRBD2. Germline-derived CDR1 and CDR2 are SNHLY and FYNNEI. The CDR3 runs 18 residues. V lost 9 bases, J lost 0 bases, and 16 bases stayed unmatched. CDR3 protein: CARGRDPRGTSSYNEQFF. DNA for the CDR3: TGTGCCAGGGGAAGGGACCCTCGGGGGACTAGCTCCTACAATGAGCAGTTCTTC.

The chain is built from TRBV7-9 and TRBJ2-7; 7 nucleotides line up with TRBD2. This CDR3 has 13 amino acids. The junction had 1 base not matched to a gene; V was cut back by 3 bases and J by 2 bases. Per germline, CDR1 SEHNR and CDR2 FQNEAQ (reference sequence). In DNA, the CDR3 is TGTGCCAGCAGCTTTGGACTAGCCTACGAGCAGTACTTC. Its translation is CASSFGLAYEQYF.

This clone was counted once. The chain joins TRBV19 to TRBJ1-4, with 7 bases fitting TRBD1. With 7 bases clipped from V and 5 bases from J, the junction kept 4 bases outside the gene matches. CDR1 and CDR2 from the germline V gene are LNHDA and SQIVND (reference sequence). There are 13 residues in the CDR3. Here the CDR3 DNA reads TGTGCCAGTAAGGGACAGACGAATGAAAAACTGTTTTTT. It translates to CASKGQTNEKLFF.

This clone was detected only a few times. The CDR3 spells CASSRGAGDGTDTQYF. DNA for the CDR3: TGTGCCAGCAGCCGGGGGGCGGGAGACGGCACAGATACGCAGTATTTT. The chain uses TRBV5-5 and TRBJ2-3; D perhaps matches TRBD2 (7 bases). The V gene's germline CDR1 is SGHKS and CDR2 YYEKEE (reference sequence). This CDR3 is built from 16 residues. The V gene lost 4 bases and the J gene lost 1 base, with 16 bases spanning the gap.